The 15 T cell receptor beta chains reported below all come from one sample, sequenced in a study of CD8 T cells in Susac syndrome. The RNA, about 0.5 to 1 ug, was put through reverse transcription using random hexamers. Each CDR3 protein is one row after TCRdb ran MiXCR on the immunoSEQ multiplex PCR reads. The data show more than 150,000 distinct CDR3 sequences, roughly 94% seen once. The sequenced sample was CD8+ T cells from PBMCs. The receptor set was obtained from a human donor with Susac syndrome.

This chain connects TRBV29-1 to TRBJ2-1, with 9 bases matching TRBD2. The germline V gene encodes CDR1 SQVTM and CDR2 ANQGSEA. V was pared by 6 bases and J by 2 bases, with 14 bases of the junction left unmatched. The CDR3 is 17 amino acids. The CDR3, as DNA: TGCAGCGTCGCCGGGTTGACTAGCGGAGAACCCTACAATGAGCAGTTCTTC. Translation: CSVAGLTSGEPYNEQFF.

J is TRBJ2-1 and V is TRBV7-9, with D perhaps given as TRBD1 or TRBD2 (5 bases each). The CDR3 runs to 15 residues. The V end lost 1 base, the J end lost 8 bases, and 15 bases lay between the germline ends. Germline CDR1 is SEHNR and CDR2 is FQNEAQ (reference sequence). The CDR3 loop reads CASSLGQGVRYEQFF. CDR3 DNA sequence: TGTGCCAGCAGCTTAGGGCAGGGAGTCCGGTATGAGCAGTTCTTC.

This chain's CDR3 is CSVDTGLNTEAFF. CDR3 nucleotides: TGCAGCGTTGATACGGGATTAAACACTGAAGCTTTCTTT. The rearrangement joins TRBV29-1 to TRBJ1-1, with D hard to call. V lost 3 bases and J 2 bases, leaving 10 bases between the germline ends. CDR3 length: 13 residues. CDR1 is SQVTM, CDR2 ANQGSEA, per germline. Complete variable domain (other parts from reference TRBV29-1 and TRBJ1-1): SAVISQKPSRDICQRGTSLTIQCQVDSQVTMMFWYRQQPGQSLTLIATANQGSEATYESGFVIDKFPISRPNLTFSTLTVSNMSPEDSSIYLCSVDTGLNTEAFFGQGTRLTVV.

V is TRBV28 and J is TRBJ2-7; a weak D match, TRBD1 (6 bases). The CDR3 contains 15 residues. Trimming took off 5 bases at V and 3 bases at J, with 17 bases between the two ends. CDR1 and CDR2 (germline): MDHEN, SYDVKM. The CDR3 region is CASSATGTSSYEQYF. Written as DNA, the CDR3 is TGTGCCAGCAGTGCCACAGGGACCTCTAGCTACGAGCAGTACTTC.

The rearrangement links TRBV5-5 to TRBJ2-2, with D perhaps matching TRBD1 (5 bases). The CDR3 sequence is 14 residues long. The V gene lost 2 bases and the J gene lost 4 bases, with 9 bases spanning the gap. CDR1 is SGHKS and CDR2 is YYEKEE in the germline V gene (reference sequence). CDR3 nucleotides: TGTGCCAGCAGCTTAAGCGACAGCACCGGGGAGCTGTTTTTT. Translated, it gives CASSLSDSTGELFF.

The chain employs TRBV6-5 and TRBJ1-5; D is perhaps TRBD1 (5 bases). CDR1 and CDR2 (germline): MNHEY, SVGAGI. This CDR3 has 14 residues. V lost 6 bases to trimming and J lost 8 bases, with 17 bases between them. The CDR3, as DNA: TGTGCCAGCAGCAACCGGGACCCTCCGGAGCCCCAGCATTTT. Protein sequence: CASSNRDPPEPQHF.

V and J are TRBV30 and TRBJ1-2, with a tentative D call TRBD1 (6 bases). The CDR3 length is 15 residues. V was cut by 2 bases and J by 5 bases, with 18 bases left in between. Germline CDR1 is GTSNPN and CDR2 is SVGIG (reference sequence). The DNA of the CDR3 is TGTGCCTGGAGTCCCGGAATCGGGACACAGTATGGCTACACCTTC. Translating gives CAWSPGIGTQYGYTF.

The chain carries TRBV29-1 and TRBJ2-1; D gene uncertain. CDR3 length equals 13 residues. Germline CDR1 reads SQVTM; CDR2 reads ANQGSEA. V gave up 0 bases and J gave up 7 bases, with 10 bases separating them. The DNA for the CDR3 is TGCAGCGTTGAAGATCGTTACGGGAATGAGCAGTTCTTC. Protein: CSVEDRYGNEQFF.

This clonotype has more than one count but fewer than ten. The J gene is TRBJ1-2, the V gene TRBV9; TRBD1 matches 7 bases. This CDR3 is 15 amino acids long. The junction had 13 bases not matched to a gene; V was cut back by 3 bases and J by 8 bases. In germline, CDR1 is SGDLS, CDR2 YYNGEE. The CDR3 sequence is CASSASTGLLPGYTF. CDR3 coding DNA: TGTGCCAGCAGCGCCTCGACAGGGCTCCTACCCGGCTACACCTTC.

The rearrangement uses TRBV2 and TRBJ2-3; TRBD1 is a possible D gene (6 bases). From germline, CDR1 is SNHLY and CDR2 FYNNEI. Deletions cut 6 bases from V and 6 bases from J, with 13 bases between. This CDR3 spans 13 amino acids. The CDR3 nucleotides are TGTGCCAGCAGGGTTTACCAGGGGGATACGCAGTATTTT. The encoded protein is CASRVYQGDTQYF.

The J gene is TRBJ2-7, the V gene TRBV28, with no clear D. Trimming took 8 bases from V and 2 from J, leaving 10 bases between them. The V gene's germline CDR1 is MDHEN and CDR2 SYDVKM. This CDR3 region has 12 residues. The CDR3 spells CASVTGPYEQYF. DNA for the CDR3: TGTGCCAGCGTAACGGGTCCCTACGAGCAGTACTTC.

V and J are TRBV4-1 and TRBJ2-1; D might be TRBD2 (7 bases). V was clipped by 1 base and J by 8 bases, with 18 bases between them. The CDR3 loop spans 16 amino acids. Germline V gene sequence: CDR1 MGHRA, CDR2 YSYEKL. CDR3 residues: CASSQAEGGPVDEQFF. The DNA for the CDR3 is TGCGCCAGCAGCCAAGCCGAGGGGGGGCCTGTAGATGAGCAGTTCTTC.

The V call is TRBV7-9, the J call TRBJ2-3; possible D gene TRBD1, 6 bases. This CDR3 has 15 amino acids. Germline V CDR1 and CDR2: SEHNR, FQNEAQ (reference sequence). The V end lost 4 bases, the J end lost 3 bases, and 14 bases lay between the germline ends. The CDR3 reads CASSYREGSTDTQYF. The CDR3 DNA reads as TGTGCCAGCAGCTACAGGGAAGGAAGTACAGATACGCAGTATTTT.

This chain connects TRBV2 to TRBJ1-5; no firm D call. Germline V gene lookup returns CDR1 SNHLY and CDR2 FYNNEI. V lost 3 bases and J lost 0, with 6 bases in between. This CDR3 spans 14 amino acids. CDR3 protein: CASSDDYSNQPQHF. The CDR3 DNA follows: TGTGCCAGCAGTGACGACTATAGCAATCAGCCCCAGCATTTT.

The V and J genes are TRBV6-5 and TRBJ2-5; 7 bases line up with TRBD2. The trim removed 4 bases at V and 3 bases at J, leaving 5 bases unmatched. CDR3 length equals 14 residues. Looked up from germline, CDR1 is MNHEY and CDR2 is SVGAGI. The CDR3 region is CASSFQRGEETQYF. The CDR3 DNA sequence: TGTGCCAGCAGTTTCCAGCGGGGAGAAGAGACCCAGTACTTC.